This T cell receptor (beta chain) was sequenced for a study of T cell clusters in autoimmune cytopenias (dated by TCRdb to between 2018 and 2020). In the study overall: A median TRB sequencing depth of approximately 50,000 reads per sample was reached, and a median of around 2,000 distinct TRB clonotypes per sample was obtained. Alongside healthy, CLL and autoimmune hepatitis controls, autoimmune cytopenia patients had their peripheral blood TRB and IGH repertoires sequenced at active disease and again during treatment follow-up. The goal of the study was to find out whether patients with autoimmune cytopenia have a disease-specific immune repertoire signature that could be used as a blood-based biomarker. The research as a whole found: A lack of physiological T cell clusters in primary autoimmune cytopenia patients was suggested by GLIPH, as 51 clusters were found to be exclusive to healthy donors versus roughly 18 exclusive to patients. The T cell clusters were defined only in silico, and the functional role of the clusters was left to be validated experimentally. In the comparison of secondary cytopenia with CLL, the cluster-lack signature was not observed, apparently because the dominant lymphoma-associated repertoire masked the signature. About 3.3-fold more exclusive TRB clusters were observed in healthy donors than in active autoimmune hepatitis patients, consistent with an autoimmunity-wide signature. Shifts in the TRB repertoire, including less even repertoires in secondary cytopenia and CLL, were mostly a reflection of lymphoma bias and not of autoimmunity.

Judged by frequency, this clonotype is medium-sized (0.01 to 0.1%); no count was given. What this receptor recognizes is not known. For each sample, TRB amplification used 200 to 300 ng of peripheral blood genomic DNA, equal to roughly 38,000 genome equivalents. Reading the germline V gene gives CDR1 MNHEY and CDR2 SVGEGT. The CDR3 runs 15 residues from the cysteine to the phenylalanine. No DNA is recorded. TRB rearrangements were amplified by multiplex PCR following a touch-down protocol, with the TRB-A and TRB-B primer pools mixed in one tube. Illumina adapters and sample indices were added to the amplicons through two consecutive PCR reactions performed with Phusion HS II polymerase. The amplicons were gel-purified using the NucleoSpin Gel and PCR Clean-up kit, after which quantification was performed by Qubit and quality was checked on an Agilent 2100 Bioanalyzer. Libraries were sequenced on an Illumina MiSeq using 600-cycle, single-indexed, paired-end runs. In the paper's pipeline: MiXCR version 2.1.12, together with the default MiXCR reference library, was used to align and assemble the TRB reads. A clone was defined by each unique CDR3 nucleotide sequence, and analysis was restricted to productive sequences with at least two reads. To assess repertoire diversity, an R script computed alpha-parameterized diversity profiles (alpha 0 to 5), which included the Shannon (alpha 1) and Simpson (alpha 2) indices. The tcR package was used to compute combinatorial TRB VJ usage, and cohorts were compared on this usage by principal component analysis with ade4. GLIPH was used to cluster TCRbeta CDR3s in pairs of cohorts matched for age and read depth, and a Wilcoxon test was used to compare cluster frequencies. Following reprocessing of the reads by TCRdb, the data hold one row per CDR3 protein sequence and no DNA is available. The V and J calls reflect TCRdb's pipeline rather than the authors' work. The sample table includes a few thousand distinct CDR3 sequences. Together, the top ten hold around 17% of the sample.

The specimen was peripheral blood. The clonotype was recovered from a human donor with an autoimmune cytopenia or autoimmune hepatitis (not recorded which). This receptor chain uses TRBV6-2 or TRBV6-3 and TRBJ1-1. CDR3 sequence: CASRSKTISITEAFF.